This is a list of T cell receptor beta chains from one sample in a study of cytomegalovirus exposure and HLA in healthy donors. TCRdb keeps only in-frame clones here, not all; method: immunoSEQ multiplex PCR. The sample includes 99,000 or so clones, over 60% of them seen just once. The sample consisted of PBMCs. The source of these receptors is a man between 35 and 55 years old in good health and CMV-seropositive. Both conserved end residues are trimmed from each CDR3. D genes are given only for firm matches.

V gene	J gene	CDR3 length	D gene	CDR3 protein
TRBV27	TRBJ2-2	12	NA	ASSIRENTGELF
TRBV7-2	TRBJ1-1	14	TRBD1	ASSARTGALNTEAF
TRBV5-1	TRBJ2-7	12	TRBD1	ASTRGLDGYEQY
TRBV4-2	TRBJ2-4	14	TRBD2	ASSQDPLAELTIQY
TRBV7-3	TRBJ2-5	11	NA	ASSLTGSETQY
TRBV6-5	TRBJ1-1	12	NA	ASSYGSGRAEAF
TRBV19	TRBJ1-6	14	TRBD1	ASSPRDRGVNSPLH
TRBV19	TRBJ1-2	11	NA	ASSIRQAYGYT
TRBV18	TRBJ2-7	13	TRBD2	ASSPPRGGKDEQY
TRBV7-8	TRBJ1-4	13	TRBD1	ASSLGTGERGKLF
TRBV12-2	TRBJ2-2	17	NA	ASRLPLFVAGVSTGELF
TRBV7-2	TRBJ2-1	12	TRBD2	ASRIAGGDNEQF
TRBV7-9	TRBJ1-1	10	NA	ASSSQGTEAF
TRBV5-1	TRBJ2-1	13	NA	ASSLVAPSYNEQF
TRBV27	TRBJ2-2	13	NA	ASSLLTRGTGELF
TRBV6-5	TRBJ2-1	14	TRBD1	ASSYSRTGFGNEQF
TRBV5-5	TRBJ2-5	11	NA	ASSSWGVETQY
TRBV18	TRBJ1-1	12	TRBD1	ASSPEPGQSAAF
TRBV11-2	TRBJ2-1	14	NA	ASSYSGGSSYNEQF
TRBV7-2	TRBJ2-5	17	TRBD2	ASSLAQAGRAGGGGTQY
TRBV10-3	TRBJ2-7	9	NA	AISGQSEQY
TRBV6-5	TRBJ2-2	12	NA	ASSSPGRGGELF
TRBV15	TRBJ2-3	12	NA	ATSPGQSTDTQY
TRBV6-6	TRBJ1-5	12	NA	ASSRSNSNQPQH
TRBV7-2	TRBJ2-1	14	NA	ASSPHRSGGVHEQF
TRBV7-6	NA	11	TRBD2	ASGGGSSYEQY
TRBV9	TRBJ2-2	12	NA	ASSVVQNTGELF
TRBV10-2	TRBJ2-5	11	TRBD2	ASTSGSIETQY
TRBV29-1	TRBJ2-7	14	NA	SVEVPGRNSPYEQY
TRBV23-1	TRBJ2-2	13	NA	ASSQLQGRPGELF
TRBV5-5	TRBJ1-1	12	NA	ASSLVGGYTEAF
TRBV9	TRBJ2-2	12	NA	ASSAGQHTGELF
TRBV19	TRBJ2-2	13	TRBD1	ASTEGATHTGELF
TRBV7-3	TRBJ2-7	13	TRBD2	ASSLWGGFAYEQY
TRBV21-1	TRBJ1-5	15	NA	ASSRTGRRLSNQPQH